This T cell receptor beta chain is from a study of T cells in Graves' hyperthyroidism and ophthalmopathy. Amplified TCR beta CDR3 regions derived from RNA transcripts. The TCR CDR3 first-round RT-PCR relied on the HTBI primer set. In TCRdb, the multiplex PCR reads were re-called with MiXCR into one record per CDR3 protein. The sample consists of some 490,000 distinct CDR3 sequences, around a fifth of them appearing once. The CDR3 is 12 amino acids. The V end was cut by 5 bases, the J end by 4 bases, with 6 bases between. In this sample, this clonotype turned up a few times. Its target is unknown. Study results and caveats: Most clonotypes that expanded in the thyroid above 0.001 also showed up in blood.

Sequencing was performed on blood. The clonotype was recovered from a woman aged 65 to 85 with Graves' ophthalmopathy. This rearrangement joins TRBV12-3 or TRBV12-4 to TRBJ1-3; no firm D call. This CDR3 is CASSTTGNTIYF. CDR3 in DNA: TGTGCCAGCAGTACGACAGGAAACACCATATATTTT.